The T cell receptor beta chain described here comes from a study of cytomegalovirus exposure and HLA in healthy donors. General study findings and limits: Rarity held for most TCR sequences, but there were some public TCRs that occurred in many donors.

Worth noting for this clone: Its antigen remains unknown.

Here immunoSEQ multiplex PCR was the method, and the copy in TCRdb shows in-frame clones only, minus some. The repertoire holds about 240,000 clones, with just under 90% as singletons. Specimen: PBMCs. This receptor was identified in a man aged 18 to 30 in good health and CMV-seronegative.

The CDR3 bases are TGTGCCATCCGAGGGACAGGCGGGGGGCCCCAGCATTTT. It translates to CAIRGTGGGPQHF. J is TRBJ1-5 and V is TRBV28, with 8 nucleotides matching TRBD1. The CDR3 length is 13 residues. The V gene end was trimmed by 10 bases and the J gene end by 9 bases; junction bases not matched to a gene: 11. CDR1 is MDHEN, CDR2 SYDVKM, per germline.